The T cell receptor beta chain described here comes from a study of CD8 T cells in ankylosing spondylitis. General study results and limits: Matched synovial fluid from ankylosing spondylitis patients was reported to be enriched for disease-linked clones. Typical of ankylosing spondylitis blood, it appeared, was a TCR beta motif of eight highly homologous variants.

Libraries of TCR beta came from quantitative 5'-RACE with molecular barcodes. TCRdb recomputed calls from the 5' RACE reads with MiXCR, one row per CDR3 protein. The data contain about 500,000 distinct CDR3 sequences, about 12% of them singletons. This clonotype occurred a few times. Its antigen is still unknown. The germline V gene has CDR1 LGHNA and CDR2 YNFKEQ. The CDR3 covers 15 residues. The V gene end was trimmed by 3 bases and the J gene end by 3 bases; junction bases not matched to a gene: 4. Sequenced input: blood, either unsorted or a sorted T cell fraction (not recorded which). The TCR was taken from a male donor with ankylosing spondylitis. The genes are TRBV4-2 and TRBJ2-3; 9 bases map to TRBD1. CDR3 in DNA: TGTGCCAGCAGCCATAGTGACAGGGGGACAGATACGCAGTATTTT. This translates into CASSHSDRGTDTQYF.